A selection of T cell receptor beta chains follows, all from one sample in a study of blood T cell repertoires in COVID-19. Here immunoSEQ multiplex PCR was the method, and the copy in TCRdb shows in-frame clones only, minus some. This sample has fewer than 300,000 clones, with about nine tenths found just once. Sequencing used peripheral blood. These receptors came from a woman aged 30 to 39 with COVID-19, enrolled during active disease. CDR3s include the opening cysteine and the closing phenylalanine or tryptophan. The order of the fields is CDR3 protein, CDR3 DNA, D gene, clone size, J gene, V gene. The D gene is left open where the match is weak. Part of the rows lack a size; the others show once, few, many or a class for expanded clones.

cdr3_aa: CASSTTFSESSYEQYF; cdr3_nt: TGCGCCAGCAGCACAACATTCTCCGAAAGCTCCTACGAGCAGTACTTC; d_call: -; clone_size: -; j_call: TRBJ2-7; v_call: TRBV4-1
cdr3_aa: CATSRDRGSQETQYF; cdr3_nt: TGTGCCACCAGCAGAGATAGAGGGTCACAAGAGACCCAGTACTTC; d_call: -; clone_size: -; j_call: TRBJ2-5; v_call: TRBV15
cdr3_aa: CASSFGQRGAEAFF; cdr3_nt: TGTGCCAGCAGTTTTGGGCAGCGGGGGGCTGAAGCTTTCTTT; d_call: -; clone_size: -; j_call: TRBJ1-1; v_call: TRBV28
cdr3_aa: CASRLNKGPRTAPYEQYF; cdr3_nt: TGTGCCAGCAGACTTAACAAGGGCCCCCGGACAGCACCCTACGAGCAGTACTTC; d_call: -; clone_size: -; j_call: TRBJ2-7; v_call: TRBV7-8
cdr3_aa: CATRGGTGELFF; cdr3_nt: TGTGCCACCCGGGGGGGGACCGGGGAGCTGTTTTTT; d_call: TRBD2; clone_size: -; j_call: TRBJ2-2; v_call: TRBV7-9
cdr3_aa: CASSQLGLAGGHGTDTQYF; cdr3_nt: TGTGCCAGCAGCCAATTAGGGCTAGCGGGGGGGCACGGCACAGATACGCAGTATTTT; d_call: TRBD2; clone_size: -; j_call: TRBJ2-3; v_call: TRBV3-1/TRBV3-2
cdr3_aa: CASSLATTGQSYGYTF; cdr3_nt: TGCGCCAGCAGCTTGGCCACTACGGGACAGAGCTATGGCTACACCTTC; d_call: TRBD1; clone_size: -; j_call: TRBJ1-2; v_call: TRBV5-1
cdr3_aa: CASIKRPSGVNTDTQYF; cdr3_nt: TGCGCCAGCATCAAACGCCCTAGCGGGGTAAACACAGATACGCAGTATTTT; d_call: TRBD2; clone_size: -; j_call: TRBJ2-3; v_call: TRBV4-1
cdr3_aa: CASSFPGQAFF; cdr3_nt: TGTGCCAGCTCATTTCCGGGACAGGCCTTTTTC; d_call: TRBD1; clone_size: once; j_call: TRBJ2-7; v_call: TRBV18
cdr3_aa: CASSYSEGARGYTF; cdr3_nt: TGTGCCAGCAGTTACTCGGAAGGGGCTCGGGGCTACACCTTC; d_call: -; clone_size: -; j_call: TRBJ1-2; v_call: TRBV6-5
cdr3_aa: CASSLIPSGGYNEQFF; cdr3_nt: TGTGCCAGCAGCTTAATTCCTAGCGGGGGGTACAATGAGCAGTTCTTC; d_call: TRBD2; clone_size: -; j_call: TRBJ2-1; v_call: TRBV7-9
cdr3_aa: CASSNRGEAFF; cdr3_nt: TGTGCCAGCAGTAACCGGGGTGAAGCTTTCTTT; d_call: -; clone_size: -; j_call: TRBJ1-1; v_call: TRBV6-5
cdr3_aa: CASSARGVGSPLHF; cdr3_nt: TGTGCCAGCAGCGCCCGGGGGGTGGGCTCACCCCTCCACTTT; d_call: -; clone_size: -; j_call: TRBJ1-6; v_call: TRBV28
cdr3_aa: CASSQIPPTGQPQHF; cdr3_nt: TGCGCCAGCAGCCAAATCCCCCCGACCGGGCAGCCCCAGCATTTT; d_call: -; clone_size: -; j_call: TRBJ1-5; v_call: TRBV4-1
cdr3_aa: CASSLDRGTTDTQYF; cdr3_nt: TGTGCCAGCAGCTTGGACAGGGGGACCACAGATACGCAGTATTTT; d_call: TRBD1; clone_size: -; j_call: TRBJ2-3; v_call: TRBV5-4
cdr3_aa: CASSFDRGSGNTIYF; cdr3_nt: TGCGCCAGCAGCTTTGACAGGGGCTCTGGAAACACCATATATTTT; d_call: TRBD1; clone_size: -; j_call: TRBJ1-3; v_call: TRBV5-1
cdr3_aa: CSGRTGGGTAYGYTF; cdr3_nt: TGCAGCGGGAGGACAGGGGGCGGTACGGCATATGGCTACACCTTC; d_call: TRBD1; clone_size: -; j_call: TRBJ1-2; v_call: TRBV29-1
cdr3_aa: CASSHLQGWSDTQYF; cdr3_nt: TGTGCCAGCAGCCACCTACAGGGTTGGTCAGATACGCAGTATTTT; d_call: -; clone_size: -; j_call: TRBJ2-3; v_call: TRBV3-1/TRBV3-2
cdr3_aa: CASSVASGGYTGELFF; cdr3_nt: TGTGCCAGCAGCGTAGCTAGCGGGGGATACACCGGGGAGCTGTTTTTT; d_call: TRBD2; clone_size: -; j_call: TRBJ2-2; v_call: TRBV9
cdr3_aa: CASSPWGGRRNEQFF; cdr3_nt: TGCGCCAGCAGCCCGTGGGGGGGCCGGCGAAATGAGCAGTTCTTC; d_call: -; clone_size: -; j_call: TRBJ2-1; v_call: TRBV4-1